This T cell receptor beta chain comes out of a study of radiation and T cells in renal cell carcinoma. Stated time point: blood 4 weeks post-SBRT, at nephrectomy. The treatment was: 15 Gy SBRT to primary tumor, nephrectomy 4 weeks later. TCRdb keeps only in-frame clones here, not all; method: immunoSEQ multiplex PCR. The table records under 200,000 clones, around 89% of them present only once. The sample here was blood, taken from a patient whose treatment included radiotherapy and nephrectomy. The TCR sequence derives from a woman aged 45-65 years with renal cell carcinoma.

The CDR3 reads CASSATLAEQETQYF. The CDR3 DNA is TGTGCCAGCTCAGCTACATTAGCGGAGCAAGAGACCCAGTACTTC. The V and J genes are TRBV18 and TRBJ2-5; tentatively, D is TRBD2 (6 bases). Trimming took off 5 bases at V and 2 bases at J, with 15 bases between the two ends. The CDR3 is 15 residues long. Germline CDR1 KGHSH, CDR2 LQKENI.